A single T cell receptor beta chain is shown here with its context. Its target antigen remains unknown. The record has no base qualities; no much larger clone is one base away. The immunoSEQ hsTCRbeta Kit was used to sequence TCR beta CDR3 regions from DNA. Regarding the original processing steps: The ImmunoSEQ Analyzer was used to analyse the TCR sequencing data. T cell clonality was defined as 1 minus Pielou's evenness, calculated on productive rearrangements. The inverse Simpson index, applied to productive templates, was used to measure T cell diversity. T cell density was TCR beta template counts normalized to usable DNA, estimated by amplifying and sequencing housekeeping genes. Two-sided Kruskal-Wallis tests were used to compare TCR metrics between histologic stages. What TCRdb holds here is the immuneACCESS table cut down to in-frame rearrangements. Part of the clones is not present; checked against another copy, under half of the missing clones reflect an unresolved V gene, and the others are unexplained. The V and J calls and clone size were taken over from that table, and D and trimming were inferred from the DNA. The sample table holds 4,000 to 4,500 clones, of which around 80% were seen once. The ten largest clones represent 14% of the sample.

V loses 6 bases, J loses 6 bases, and the germline ends lie 12 bases apart. From the cysteine through the phenylalanine, the CDR3 covers 12 amino acids. The retained sequence is limited to the CDR3, 36 bases, with the frame set at the first base. Via the germline V gene, CDR1 is SNHLY and CDR2 FYNNEI. This sample was taken from a study of immune evolution from preneoplasia to lung adenocarcinoma (dated by TCRdb to the early 2020s). Regarding the study in general: HLA loss of heterozygosity was seen in roughly 7%, 15% and 33% of AIS, MIA and ADC lesions, and in no AAH lesions. The study combined immune gene expression, TCR sequencing and multiplex immunofluorescence to profile immune contexture across lung adenocarcinoma precursors and invasive adenocarcinoma. Resected precursor lesions (AAH, AIS, MIA) and invasive adenocarcinomas were each compared against paired morphologically normal lung tissue. Sample size was determined by specimen availability and not by a prior power calculation. The immune data were integrated with whole exome sequencing and methylation data obtained from the same cohort of nodules. The overall cohort was made up of nearly 55 patients with pulmonary nodules who had surgical resection. A total of fewer than 60 patients contributed TCR sequencing data. According to the study, around 100 samples were used for TCR sequencing. Class I HLA alleles were inferred from exome data with POLYSOLVER, and allele-specific HLA loss was detected with LOHHLA. On the study overall, not on this receptor specifically: The highest T cell clonality was observed in KRAS-mutant nodules compared with EGFR-mutant or double wild-type lesions. Because every patient came from Japan and China, how well the results apply to Western populations was uncertain. Normal lung showed the highest clonality, whereas later-stage lesions appeared to have higher T cell density and diversity but lower clonality. Normal lung had the highest top T cell clone frequencies, which appeared to decline progressively from AAH through AIS, MIA and invasive adenocarcinoma. The findings rested on association rather than direct causation, and larger cohorts with long-term follow-up and longitudinal biopsies were considered necessary.

The patients had resection in Japan or China between about 2014 and 2018. Two lung cancer pathologists independently confirmed the histologic diagnosis of each case on H&E slides. For nucleic acid extraction, premalignant or tumor cells were enriched by macro-dissection following pathologic assessment. FFPE tissue was used for DNA isolation with the AllPrep DNA/RNA FFPE Kit. The sequenced sample consisted of FFPE invasive lung adenocarcinoma tissue. The cell subset or site tag for this specimen amounts to: frankly invasive lung adenocarcinoma (ADC). The sequence came from a person between 65 and 79 years old with invasive lung adenocarcinoma. Some clones in this sample may be carry-over from other donors' samples. This chain joins TRBV2 to TRBJ2-7; the D gene is possibly TRBD1, with 5 bases matching. At the DNA level, the sequence is TGTGCCAGCAGAGGACAAAGGAGCGAGCAGTACTTC. This yields the protein CASRGQRSEQYF.